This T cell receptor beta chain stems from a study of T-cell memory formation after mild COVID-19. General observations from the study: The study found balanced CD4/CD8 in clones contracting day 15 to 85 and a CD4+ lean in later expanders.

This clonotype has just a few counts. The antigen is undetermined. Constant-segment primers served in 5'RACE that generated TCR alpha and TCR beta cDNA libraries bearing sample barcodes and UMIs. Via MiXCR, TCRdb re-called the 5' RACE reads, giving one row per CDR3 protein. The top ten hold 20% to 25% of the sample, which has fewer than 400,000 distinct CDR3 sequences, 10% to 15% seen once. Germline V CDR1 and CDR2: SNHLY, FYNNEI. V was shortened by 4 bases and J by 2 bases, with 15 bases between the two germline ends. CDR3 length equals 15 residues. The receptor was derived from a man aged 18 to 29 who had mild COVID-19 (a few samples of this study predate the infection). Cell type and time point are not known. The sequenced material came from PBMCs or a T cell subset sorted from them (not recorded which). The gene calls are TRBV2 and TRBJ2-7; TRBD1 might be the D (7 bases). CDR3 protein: CASSGREQGPYEQYF. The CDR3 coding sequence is TGTGCCAGCAGTGGGCGGGAACAGGGGCCCTACGAGCAGTACTTC.